This T cell receptor (beta chain) was sequenced for a study of blood T cell repertoires in COVID-19. As for the study in general: Samples came from the United States, Italy and Spain, spanning acute and convalescent COVID-19.

Researchers sorted participants into cohorts using their self-reported clinical history. Cohort 3 recovery required two negative PCRs, clearance, or symptom resolution. In the original processing: Scientists estimated how many nucleated cells there were by amplifying reference gene primers. Assay: immunoSEQ multiplex PCR; the TCRdb copy retains only in-frame clones and omits some. V and J calls and clone size come straight from that table; D and trimming were deduced from the DNA. This sample has more than 150,000 clones, with 82% found just once. Germline values: CDR1 MDHEN, CDR2 SYDVKM. V trimming: 4 bases; J trimming: 1 base; junction bases outside the gene matches: 9. The CDR3 has 17 residues.

The chain uses TRBV28 and TRBJ2-3, with 9 positions matching TRBD2. The receptor's source is a man aged 40-49 years who had recovered from COVID-19. Input material: PBMCs or T cells enriched from blood (not recorded which). CDR3 sequence: CASSSPSSGTGTDTQYF. The CDR3 nucleotides read TGTGCCAGCAGTTCCCCCTCTAGCGGGACCGGCACAGATACGCAGTATTTT.